The 5 T cell receptor beta chains below come from one sample, sequenced in a study of blood T cell repertoires in COVID-19. Assay: immunoSEQ multiplex PCR; the TCRdb copy retains only in-frame clones and omits some. The sample lists around 330,000 clones, 89% occurring once. Sequenced material: PBMCs or T cells enriched from blood (not recorded which). These receptors all stem from a man in his sixties who had recovered from COVID-19.

This rearrangement joins TRBV3-1 (or the pseudogene TRBV3-2) to TRBJ1-4; 7 bases fit TRBD1. Germline assignment: CDR1 LGHDT and CDR2 YNNKEL (reference sequence). V dropped 1 base and J dropped 0; count of bases not matched to a gene: 2. The CDR3 runs 16 residues. The CDR3 region has the DNA TGTGCCAGCAGCCAAGTTGGACAGGCAACTAATGAAAAACTGTTTTTT. It yields the protein CASSQVGQATNEKLFF.

The V call is TRBV18, the J call TRBJ2-7; TRBD1 agrees at 9 bases. J was trimmed by 3 bases and V by 3 bases; bases with no gene match: 6. The germline V gene encodes CDR1 KGHSH and CDR2 LQKENI. The CDR3 is 15 amino acids. As DNA, the CDR3 is TGTGCCAGCTCACCGGTTCGGGACAGGGTCTACGAGCAGTACTTC. The encoded protein is CASSPVRDRVYEQYF.

This chain connects TRBV29-1 to TRBJ1-2; D possibly corresponds to TRBD1 (5 bases). CDR1 and CDR2 (germline): SQVTM, ANQGSEA. Trimming left V 2 bases short and J 9 bases short, with 16 bases between. The CDR3 loop spans 13 amino acids. CDR3 in amino acids: CSVESGTGGSYTF. The CDR3 nucleotides are TGCAGCGTTGAATCGGGGACCGGAGGGAGCTACACCTTC.

The V and J genes are TRBV30 and TRBJ1-6; 7 nucleotides align to TRBD1. The length of the CDR3 is 14 residues. V shed 8 bases, J shed 7 bases, and the junction held 11 bases outside the gene matches. The V gene's germline CDR1 is GTSNPN and CDR2 SVGIG (reference sequence). CDR3: CARRGGGRNSPLHF. For the CDR3, the DNA is TGTGCCCGACGAGGGGGCGGTCGGAATTCACCCCTCCACTTT.

The chain has TRBV5-6 and TRBJ2-1; 10 nucleotides align to TRBD1. In germline, CDR1 is SGHDT, CDR2 YYEEEE. This CDR3 region has 15 residues. Germline trimming cut 3 bases from V and 4 bases from J; bases unmatched to any gene: 4. The CDR3 DNA follows: TGTGCCAGCAGCTCGGACAGGGGGTCGTACAATGAGCAGTTCTTC. Its protein is CASSSDRGSYNEQFF. The full variable domain, with the rest looked up from reference TRBV5-6 and TRBJ2-1, is DAGVTQSPTHLIKTRGQQVTLRCSPKSGHDTVSWYQQALGQGPQFIFQYYEEEERQRGNFPDRFSGHQFPNYSSELNVNALLLGDSALYLCASSSDRGSYNEQFFGPGTRLTVL.